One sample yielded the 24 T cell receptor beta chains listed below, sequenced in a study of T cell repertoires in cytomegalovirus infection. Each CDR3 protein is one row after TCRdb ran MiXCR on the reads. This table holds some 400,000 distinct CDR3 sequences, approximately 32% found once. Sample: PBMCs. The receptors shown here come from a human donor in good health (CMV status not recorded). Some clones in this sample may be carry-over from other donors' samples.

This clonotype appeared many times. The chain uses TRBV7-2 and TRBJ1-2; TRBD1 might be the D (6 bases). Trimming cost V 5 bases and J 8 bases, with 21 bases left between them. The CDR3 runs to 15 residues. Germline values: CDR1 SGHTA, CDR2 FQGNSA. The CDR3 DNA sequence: TGTGCCAGCAGCCCTGGGGGCAAAGTTGGTTACGGCTACACCTTC. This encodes CASSPGGKVGYGYTF.

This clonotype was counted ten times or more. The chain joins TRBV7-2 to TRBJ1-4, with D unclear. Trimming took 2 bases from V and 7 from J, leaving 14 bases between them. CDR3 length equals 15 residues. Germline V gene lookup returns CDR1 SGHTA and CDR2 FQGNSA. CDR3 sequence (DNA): TGTGCCAGCAGCTTATATCGGGGAAGGAGTGAAAAACTGTTTTTT. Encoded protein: CASSLYRGRSEKLFF.

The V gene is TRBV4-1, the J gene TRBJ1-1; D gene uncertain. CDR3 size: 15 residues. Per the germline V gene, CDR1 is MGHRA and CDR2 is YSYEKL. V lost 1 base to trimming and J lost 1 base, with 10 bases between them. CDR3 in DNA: TGCGCCAGCAGCCAAGTGGACGGGCGGAACACTGAAGCTTTCTTT. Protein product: CASSQVDGRNTEAFF.

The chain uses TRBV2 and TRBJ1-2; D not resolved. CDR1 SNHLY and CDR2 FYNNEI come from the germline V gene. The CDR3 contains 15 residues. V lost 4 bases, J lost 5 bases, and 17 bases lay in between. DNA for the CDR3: TGTGCCAGCAGTGGATCAACAATGGGGTCGTATGGCTACACCTTC. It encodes CASSGSTMGSYGYTF.

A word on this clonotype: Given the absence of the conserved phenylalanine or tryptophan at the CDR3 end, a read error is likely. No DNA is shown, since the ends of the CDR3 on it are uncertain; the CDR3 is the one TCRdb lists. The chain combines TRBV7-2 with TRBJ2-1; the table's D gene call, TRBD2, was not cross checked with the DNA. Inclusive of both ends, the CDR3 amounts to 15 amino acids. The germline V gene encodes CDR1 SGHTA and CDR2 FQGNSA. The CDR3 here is CASSSSRLEYNEQLL.

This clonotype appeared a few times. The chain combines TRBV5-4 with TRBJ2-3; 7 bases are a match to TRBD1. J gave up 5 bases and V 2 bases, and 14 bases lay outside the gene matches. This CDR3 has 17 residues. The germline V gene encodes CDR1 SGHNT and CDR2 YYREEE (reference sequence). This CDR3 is CASSFRMTGPAKDTQYF. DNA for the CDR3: TGTGCCAGCAGCTTCCGAATGACAGGGCCTGCCAAAGATACGCAGTATTTT.

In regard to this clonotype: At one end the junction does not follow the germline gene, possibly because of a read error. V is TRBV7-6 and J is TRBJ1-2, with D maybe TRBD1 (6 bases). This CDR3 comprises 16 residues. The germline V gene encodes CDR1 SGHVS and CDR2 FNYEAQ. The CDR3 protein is CAGSLATGGTTYGYTF. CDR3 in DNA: TGTGCCGGCAGCTTAGCGACTGGGGGGACAACGTATGGCTACACCTTC.

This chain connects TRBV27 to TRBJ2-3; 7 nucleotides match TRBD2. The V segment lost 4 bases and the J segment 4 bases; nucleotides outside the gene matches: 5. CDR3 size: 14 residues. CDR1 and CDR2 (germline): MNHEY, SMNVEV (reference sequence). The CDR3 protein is CASSYRGVADTQYF. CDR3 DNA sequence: TGTGCCAGCAGTTACCGGGGGGTGGCAGATACGCAGTATTTT.

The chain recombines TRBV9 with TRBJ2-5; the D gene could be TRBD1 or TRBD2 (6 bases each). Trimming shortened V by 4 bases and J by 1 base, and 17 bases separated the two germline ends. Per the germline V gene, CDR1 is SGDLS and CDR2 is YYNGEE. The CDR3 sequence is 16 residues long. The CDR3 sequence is CASSPTEGGFQETQYF. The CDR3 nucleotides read TGTGCCAGCAGCCCGACAGAGGGGGGCTTCCAAGAGACCCAGTACTTC.

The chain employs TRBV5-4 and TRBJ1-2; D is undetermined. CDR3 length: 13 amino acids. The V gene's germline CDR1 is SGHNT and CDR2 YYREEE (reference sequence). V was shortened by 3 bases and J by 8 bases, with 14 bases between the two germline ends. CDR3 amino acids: CASSSATNKGYTF. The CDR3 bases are TGTGCCAGCAGCTCCGCGACAAATAAGGGCTACACCTTC.

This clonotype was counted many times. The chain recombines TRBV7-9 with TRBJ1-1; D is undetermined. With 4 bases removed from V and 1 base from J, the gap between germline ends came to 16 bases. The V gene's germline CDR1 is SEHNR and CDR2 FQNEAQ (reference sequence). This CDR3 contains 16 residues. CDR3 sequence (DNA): TGTGCCAGCAGCTCCTATAGGAGAACAGAGAACACTGAAGCTTTCTTT. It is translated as CASSSYRRTENTEAFF.

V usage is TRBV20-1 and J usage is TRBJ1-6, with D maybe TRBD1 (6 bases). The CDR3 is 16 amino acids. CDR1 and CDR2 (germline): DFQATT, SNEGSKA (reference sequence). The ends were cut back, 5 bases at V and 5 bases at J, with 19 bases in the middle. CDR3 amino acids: CSALSTGRPNNSPLHF. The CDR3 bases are TGCAGTGCTCTATCTACAGGGCGCCCCAATAATTCACCCCTCCACTTT.

This chain's CDR3 is CASSSKHGQSHYGYTF. In DNA, the CDR3 is TGTGCCAGCAGCTCCAAACACGGACAGTCACACTATGGCTACACCTTC. V gene TRBV7-2 combines with J gene TRBJ1-2; D may be TRBD1 (6 bases). The CDR3 spans 16 residues. The V gene's germline CDR1 is SGHTA and CDR2 FQGNSA. V lost 4 bases and J 3 bases, leaving 18 bases between the germline ends.

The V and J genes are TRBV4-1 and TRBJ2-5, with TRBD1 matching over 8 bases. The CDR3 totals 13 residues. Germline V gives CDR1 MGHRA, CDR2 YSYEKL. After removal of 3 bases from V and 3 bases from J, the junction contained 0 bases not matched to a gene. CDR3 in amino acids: CASSQTGEETQYF. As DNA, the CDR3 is TGCGCCAGCAGCCAGACAGGGGAAGAGACCCAGTACTTC.

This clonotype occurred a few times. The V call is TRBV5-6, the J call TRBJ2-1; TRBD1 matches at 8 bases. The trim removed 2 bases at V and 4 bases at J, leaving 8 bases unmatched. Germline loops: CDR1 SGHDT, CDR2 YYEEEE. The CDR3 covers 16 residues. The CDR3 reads CASSLYSGQGYNEQFF. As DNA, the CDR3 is TGTGCCAGCAGCTTATACTCCGGACAGGGATACAATGAGCAGTTCTTC.

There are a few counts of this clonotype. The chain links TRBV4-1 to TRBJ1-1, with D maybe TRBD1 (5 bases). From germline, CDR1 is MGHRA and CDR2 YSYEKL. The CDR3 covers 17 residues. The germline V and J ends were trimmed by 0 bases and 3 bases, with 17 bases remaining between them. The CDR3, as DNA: TGCGCCAGCAGCCAAGATCGAAGGGCAGGGCCCGACACTGAAGCTTTCTTT. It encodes CASSQDRRAGPDTEAFF.

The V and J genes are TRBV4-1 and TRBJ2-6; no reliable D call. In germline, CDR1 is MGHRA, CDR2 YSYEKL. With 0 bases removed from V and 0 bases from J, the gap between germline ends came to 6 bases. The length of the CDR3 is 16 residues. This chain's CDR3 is CASSQEWPSGANVLTF. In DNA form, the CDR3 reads TGCGCCAGCAGCCAAGAGTGGCCCTCTGGGGCCAACGTCCTGACTTTC.

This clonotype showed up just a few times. The CDR3 loop reads CSPRLPNTQYF. The CDR3 coding sequence is TGCAGTCCCAGACTGCCCAATACGCAGTATTTT. The chain combines TRBV20-1 with TRBJ2-3; no reliable D call. Per the germline V gene, CDR1 is DFQATT and CDR2 is SNEGSKA (reference sequence). This CDR3 has 11 amino acids. V was pared by 8 bases and J by 7 bases, with 13 bases between.

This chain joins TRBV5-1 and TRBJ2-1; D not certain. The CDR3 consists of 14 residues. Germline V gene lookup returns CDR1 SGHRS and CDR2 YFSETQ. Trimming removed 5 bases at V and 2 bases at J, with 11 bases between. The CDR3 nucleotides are TGCGCCAGCAGAAAAGAAGACCCCTACAATGAGCAGTTCTTC. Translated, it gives CASRKEDPYNEQFF.

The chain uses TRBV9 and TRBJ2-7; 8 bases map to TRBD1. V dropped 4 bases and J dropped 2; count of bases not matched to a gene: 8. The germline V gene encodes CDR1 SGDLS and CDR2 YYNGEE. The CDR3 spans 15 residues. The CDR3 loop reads CASSPWETGAYEQYF. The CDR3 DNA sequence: TGTGCCAGCAGCCCGTGGGAGACAGGGGCCTACGAGCAGTACTTC.

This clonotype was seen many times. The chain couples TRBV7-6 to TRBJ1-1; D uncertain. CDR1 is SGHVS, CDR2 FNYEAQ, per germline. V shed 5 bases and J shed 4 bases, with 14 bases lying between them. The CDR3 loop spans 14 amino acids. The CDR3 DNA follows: TGTGCCAGCAGCCCTATAGGAGGGATCACTGAAGCTTTCTTT. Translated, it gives CASSPIGGITEAFF.

The CDR3 DNA sequence: TGTGCCACCAGCAGAGATCGGGGCAAGGACTATGGCTACACCTTC. This sequence encodes CATSRDRGKDYGYTF. V gene TRBV15 combines with J gene TRBJ1-2, with a weak D call TRBD1 (5 bases). CDR1 and CDR2 from the germline V gene are LNHNV and YYDKDF (reference sequence). V lost 0 bases to trimming and J lost 3 bases, with 11 bases between them. CDR3 length: 15 residues.

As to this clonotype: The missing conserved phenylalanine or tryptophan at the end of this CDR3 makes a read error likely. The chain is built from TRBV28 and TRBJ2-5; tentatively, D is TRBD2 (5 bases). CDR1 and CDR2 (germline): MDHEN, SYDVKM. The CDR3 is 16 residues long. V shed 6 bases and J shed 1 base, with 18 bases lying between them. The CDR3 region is CASRLDHIASQETQYR. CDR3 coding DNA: TGTGCCAGCAGACTAGACCACATAGCCAGCCAAGAGACCCAGTACCGC.

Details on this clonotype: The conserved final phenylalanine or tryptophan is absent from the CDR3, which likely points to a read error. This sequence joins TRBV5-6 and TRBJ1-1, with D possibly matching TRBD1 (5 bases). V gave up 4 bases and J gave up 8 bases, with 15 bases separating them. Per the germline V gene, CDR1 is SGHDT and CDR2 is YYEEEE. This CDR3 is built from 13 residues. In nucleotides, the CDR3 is TGTGCCAGCAGCCAGGGATTTTCCCCGGAAGCTTTCTTG. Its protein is CASSQGFSPEAFL.